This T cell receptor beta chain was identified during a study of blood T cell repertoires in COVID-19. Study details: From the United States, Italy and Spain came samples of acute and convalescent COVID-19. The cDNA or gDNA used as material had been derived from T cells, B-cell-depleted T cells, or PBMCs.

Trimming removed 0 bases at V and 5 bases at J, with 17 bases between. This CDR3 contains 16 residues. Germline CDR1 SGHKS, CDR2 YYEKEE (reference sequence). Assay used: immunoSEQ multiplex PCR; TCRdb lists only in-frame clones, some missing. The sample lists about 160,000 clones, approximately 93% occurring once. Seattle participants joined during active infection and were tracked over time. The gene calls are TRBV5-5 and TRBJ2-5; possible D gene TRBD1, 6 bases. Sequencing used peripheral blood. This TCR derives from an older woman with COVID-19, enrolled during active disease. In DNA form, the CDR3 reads TGTGCCAGCAGCTTGGTGGTGGTGGGGGCGCGGGAGACCCAGTACTTC. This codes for CASSLVVVGARETQYF. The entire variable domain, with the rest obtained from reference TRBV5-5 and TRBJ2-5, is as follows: DAGVTQSPTHLIKTRGQQVTLRCSPISGHKSVSWYQQVLGQGPQFIFQYYEKEERGRGNFPDRFSARQFPNYSSELNVNALLLGDSALYLCASSLVVVGARETQYFGPGTRLLVL.